These 22 T cell receptor beta chains came from one sample sequenced in a study of blood T cell repertoires in COVID-19. Clones were read by immunoSEQ multiplex PCR, and TCRdb kept only the in-frame ones, dropping some. Here the sample spans fewer than 250,000 clones, 70% to 90% being singletons. Sequencing input: peripheral blood. These receptors were taken from a man aged 50-60 years with acute or convalescent COVID-19.

The gene calls are TRBV10-2 and TRBJ2-3; D gene uncertain. V lost 6 bases to trimming and J lost 2 bases, with 6 bases between them. Germline CDR1 WSHSY, CDR2 SAAADI. This CDR3 has 12 residues. CDR3: CASRYTTDTQYF. The CDR3 DNA reads as TGCGCCAGCAGGTACACCACAGATACGCAGTATTTT.

The chain carries TRBV19 and TRBJ1-1, with TRBD1 matching over 7 bases. V shed 7 bases, J shed 1 base, and the junction held 6 bases outside the gene matches. CDR3 length: 14 amino acids. The germline V gene encodes CDR1 LNHDA and CDR2 SQIVND (reference sequence). The CDR3 nucleotides read TGTGCCAGTAATAGGGGACAGAGGAACACTGAAGCTTTCTTT. It encodes CASNRGQRNTEAFF.

The gene calls are TRBV25-1 and TRBJ1-1, with D tentatively TRBD1 (6 bases). Trimming left V 2 bases short and J 4 bases short, with 11 bases between. The CDR3 runs to 14 residues. Germline CDR1 is MGHDK and CDR2 is SYGVNS. The CDR3 spells CASSEMGGATEAFF. The CDR3 DNA is TGTGCCAGCAGTGAAATGGGGGGGGCCACTGAAGCTTTCTTT.

The gene calls are TRBV30 and TRBJ1-2; D uncertain. The germline V gene has CDR1 GTSNPN and CDR2 SVGIG (reference sequence). This CDR3 is built from 10 residues. The germline V and J ends were trimmed by 6 bases and 1 base, with 3 bases remaining between them. This chain's CDR3 is CACYNYGYTF. In DNA form, the CDR3 reads TGTGCCTGCTATAACTATGGCTACACCTTC. Supplemented by reference TRBV30 and TRBJ1-2, the full variable domain reads SQTIHQWPATLVQPVGSPLSLECTVEGTSNPNLYWYRQAAGRGLQLLFYSVGIGQISSEVPQNLSASRPQDRQFILSSKKLLLSDSGFYLCACYNYGYTFGSGTRLTVV.

The chain links TRBV19 to TRBJ1-1, with TRBD1 matching over 7 bases. This CDR3 comprises 16 residues. In germline, CDR1 is LNHDA, CDR2 SQIVND (reference sequence). Unmatched junction bases numbered 11, after V lost 3 bases and J lost 4 bases. The DNA for the CDR3 is TGTGCCAGTAGTATGGTAGACAGGGTAGGTTTCACTGAAGCTTTCTTT. Protein sequence: CASSMVDRVGFTEAFF.

The CDR3: CASSIAPRGTNTEAFF. The CDR3 DNA follows: TGTGCCAGTAGTATAGCCCCAAGAGGGACAAACACTGAAGCTTTCTTT. The V and J genes are TRBV19 and TRBJ1-1; D may be TRBD1 (6 bases). Per the germline V gene, CDR1 is LNHDA and CDR2 is SQIVND (reference sequence). The V gene lost 1 base and the J gene lost 2 bases, with 14 bases spanning the gap. The length of the CDR3 is 16 residues.

The V call is TRBV5-1, the J call TRBJ1-4; TRBD1 might be the D (6 bases). The CDR3 length is 14 residues. CDR1 and CDR2 (germline): SGHRS, YFSETQ. V was shortened by 2 bases and J by 8 bases, with 13 bases between the two germline ends. CDR3 sequence: CASSFLGAREKLFF. The CDR3 DNA follows: TGCGCCAGCAGCTTTTTGGGGGCTAGAGAAAAACTGTTTTTT.

This chain connects TRBV5-5 to TRBJ1-5; TRBD1 agrees at 12 bases. Germline V gene lookup returns CDR1 SGHKS and CDR2 YYEKEE (reference sequence). The CDR3 spans 19 residues. After removal of 4 bases from V and 1 base from J, the junction contained 12 bases not matched to a gene. Here the CDR3 reads CASSPDGDRGRGSNQPQHF. CDR3 nucleotide sequence: TGTGCCAGCAGCCCCGATGGGGACAGGGGGCGCGGAAGCAATCAGCCCCAGCATTTT.

The CDR3 loop reads CASSLRRSNQPQHF. The CDR3 DNA reads TGTGCCAGCAGTTTAAGGAGGTCCAATCAGCCCCAGCATTTT. The V and J genes are TRBV28 and TRBJ1-5; D ambiguous. The CDR3 is made up of 14 amino acids. The germline CDR1 and CDR2 sequences are MDHEN and SYDVKM. V lost 2 bases and J lost 3, with 8 bases in between.

This clone was recorded only once. The CDR3 DNA follows: TGTGCCAGCAGCCAAGTACCAGGGAACACCATATATTTT. The encoded protein is CASSQVPGNTIYF. The rearrangement links TRBV3-1 (or the pseudogene TRBV3-2) to TRBJ1-3; maybe TRBD1 (5 bases). The V end was cut by 1 base, the J end by 7 bases, with 8 bases between. The CDR3 runs 13 residues. Germline CDR1 LGHDT, CDR2 YNNKEL (reference sequence).

The CDR3 region is CASSLAPSINYGYTF. The CDR3 DNA sequence: TGTGCCAGCAGCTTAGCTCCCAGTATTAACTATGGCTACACCTTC. This chain joins TRBV7-6 and TRBJ1-2; D gene uncertain. The germline V and J ends were trimmed by 0 bases and 1 base, with 9 bases remaining between them. The CDR3 is made up of 15 amino acids. Germline V gene sequence: CDR1 SGHVS, CDR2 FNYEAQ.

The CDR3 nucleotides read TGCGCCAGCAGCTTGGCCGTCAGACAGTTATCGGAGACCCAGTACTTC. This gives the protein CASSLAVRQLSETQYF. The chain has TRBV5-1 and TRBJ2-5; weak D call: TRBD1 (5 bases). The germline V and J ends were trimmed by 0 bases and 5 bases, with 17 bases remaining between them. The CDR3 consists of 16 residues. Germline V gene sequence: CDR1 SGHRS, CDR2 YFSETQ.

This clone has only a few counts. The chain links TRBV6-6 to TRBJ2-7, with TRBD1 as a possible D gene (5 bases). The CDR3 sequence is 12 residues long. The germline V gene encodes CDR1 MNHNY and CDR2 SVGAGI (reference sequence). V lost 8 bases, J lost 3 bases, and 11 bases lay in between. CDR3: CASGEQGYEQYF. In DNA, the CDR3 is TGTGCCAGCGGCGAGCAGGGCTACGAGCAGTACTTC.

V gene TRBV6-5 combines with J gene TRBJ2-1; possible D gene TRBD1, 5 bases. Per germline, CDR1 MNHEY and CDR2 SVGAGI. The CDR3 contains 16 residues. Trimming took 0 bases from V and 0 from J, leaving 9 bases between them. CDR3 bases: TGTGCCAGCAGTTACTCGGACACAAGCTCCTACAATGAGCAGTTCTTC. Amino acids: CASSYSDTSSYNEQFF.

The gene calls are TRBV6-6 and TRBJ2-7; 7 bases fit TRBD1. V trimming: 5 bases; J trimming: 1 base; junction bases outside the gene matches: 17. The germline V gene encodes CDR1 MNHNY and CDR2 SVGAGI (reference sequence). The CDR3 loop spans 18 amino acids. CDR3 protein: CASSLSIGQGVLSYEQYF. The CDR3 DNA reads as TGTGCCAGCAGTCTGTCGATCGGGCAGGGGGTTCTTTCCTACGAGCAGTACTTC.

The chain links TRBV19 to TRBJ2-2; D perhaps matches TRBD1 (5 bases). V was shortened by 5 bases and J by 4 bases, with 11 bases between the two germline ends. The CDR3 consists of 14 residues. Germline CDR1 LNHDA, CDR2 SQIVND (reference sequence). The CDR3 coding sequence is TGTGCCAGTAGTCGCAGGGCCGGCACCGGGGAGCTGTTTTTT. Its protein product is CASSRRAGTGELFF.

About this clone: Other nucleotide sequences from this sample produce the same CDR3. The chain combines TRBV11-2 with TRBJ1-3; TRBD1 agrees at 7 bases. Germline CDR1 and CDR2: SGHAT and FQNNGV. This CDR3 region has 15 residues. Trimming cost V 1 base and J 2 bases; bases outside gene matches: 2. The CDR3 loop reads CASSLVGTAGNTIYF. The CDR3 DNA sequence: TGTGCCAGCAGCTTAGTGGGGACAGCTGGAAACACCATATATTTT.

This clone was counted once. The chain has TRBV4-1 and TRBJ1-4; D ambiguous. Germline assignment: CDR1 MGHRA and CDR2 YSYEKL. This CDR3 is 15 amino acids long. V was pared by 1 base and J by 6 bases, with 12 bases between. As DNA, the CDR3 is TGCGCCAGCAGCCAAGCGGGTTTTTTCGATGAAAAACTGTTTTTT. Translation gives CASSQAGFFDEKLFF.

V is TRBV14 and J is TRBJ2-1; TRBD2 aligns across 12 bases. The germline V gene encodes CDR1 SGHDN and CDR2 FVKESK. The CDR3 loop spans 19 amino acids. V shed 3 bases and J 7 bases; nucleotides not matched to a gene: 16. CDR3 nucleotide sequence: TGTGCCAGCAGCCACGACGTCCCGGGACTAGCGGGTGGGCGGAATGAGCAGTTCTTC. It codes for CASSHDVPGLAGGRNEQFF.

V gene TRBV12-3 or TRBV12-4 combines with J gene TRBJ1-5; D is uncertain. CDR3 size: 12 residues. Trimming took 2 bases from V and 5 from J, leaving 4 bases between them. The CDR3 here is CASSLPYQPQHF. DNA for the CDR3: TGTGCCAGCAGTTTACCCTATCAGCCCCAGCATTTT.

The genes are TRBV19 and TRBJ1-1, with D possibly matching TRBD1 (6 bases). The CDR3 consists of 14 residues. Germline CDR1 is LNHDA and CDR2 is SQIVND (reference sequence). Trimming removed 3 bases at V and 1 base at J, with 9 bases between. CDR3 sequence reads: CASSIGRGNTEAFF. Here the CDR3 DNA reads TGTGCCAGTAGTATCGGCAGGGGGAACACTGAAGCTTTCTTT.

This clone was found a few times. This chain joins TRBV4-1 and TRBJ1-1; tentatively, D is TRBD1 (5 bases). V gave up 0 bases and J gave up 10 bases, with 21 bases separating them. CDR1 is MGHRA and CDR2 is YSYEKL in the germline V gene. The CDR3 loop spans 16 amino acids. The CDR3 DNA follows: TGCGCCAGCAGCCAAGAGATAGGGAACCGATTGGGGGGAGCTTTCTTT. It encodes CASSQEIGNRLGGAFF.